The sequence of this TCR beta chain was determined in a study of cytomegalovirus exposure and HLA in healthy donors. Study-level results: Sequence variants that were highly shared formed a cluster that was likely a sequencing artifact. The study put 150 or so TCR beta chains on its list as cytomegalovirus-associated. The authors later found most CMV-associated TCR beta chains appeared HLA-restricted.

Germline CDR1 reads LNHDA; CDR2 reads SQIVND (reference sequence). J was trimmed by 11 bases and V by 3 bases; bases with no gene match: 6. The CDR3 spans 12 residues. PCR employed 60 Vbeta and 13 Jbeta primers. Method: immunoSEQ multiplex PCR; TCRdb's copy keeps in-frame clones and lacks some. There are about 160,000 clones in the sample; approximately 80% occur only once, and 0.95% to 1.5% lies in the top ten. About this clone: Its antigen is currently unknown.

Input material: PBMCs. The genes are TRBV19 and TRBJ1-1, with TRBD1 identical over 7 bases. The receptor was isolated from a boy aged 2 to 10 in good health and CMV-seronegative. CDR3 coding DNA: TGTGCCAGTAGTATCCTACAGGGGCGGGCTTTCTTT. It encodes CASSILQGRAFF. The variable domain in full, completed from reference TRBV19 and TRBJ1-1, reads DGGITQSPKYLFRKEGQNVTLSCEQNLNHDAMYWYRQDPGQGLRLIYYSQIVNDFQKGDIAEGYSVSREKKESFPLTVTSAQKNPTAFYLCASSILQGRAFFGQGTRLTVV.